This note documents a single TCR beta chain sequence. Germline and junction disagree at one end, which may indicate a read error. These data originate in a study of tumor and adjacent non-tumor tissue in lung cancer. This sample's RNA came from whole unsorted tissue. Distant lung tissue was collected more than 3 cm away from the tumor edge. A modified ARM-PCR protocol with three rounds of nested PCR amplified TCRbeta. TCRdb passed the multiplex PCR reads through MiXCR, listing each CDR3 protein once. Of tens of thousands of distinct CDR3 sequences listed, about two thirds were seen once; the top ten hold about 30%. The germline gives CDR1 SGHNT, CDR2 YENEEA. The CDR3 is made up of 17 amino acids.

Sequencing input: distant non-tumor lung tissue. This chain joins TRBV11-3 and TRBJ2-1; TRBD2 aligns across 8 bases. The sequence was collected from a woman aged 45-65 years with non-small cell lung cancer. The CDR3 DNA sequence: TGTCCCAGCATCTTTAGCGGGACGGTCAGCTCCTACAATGAGCAGTTCTTC. Encoded protein: CPSIFSGTVSSYNEQFF.